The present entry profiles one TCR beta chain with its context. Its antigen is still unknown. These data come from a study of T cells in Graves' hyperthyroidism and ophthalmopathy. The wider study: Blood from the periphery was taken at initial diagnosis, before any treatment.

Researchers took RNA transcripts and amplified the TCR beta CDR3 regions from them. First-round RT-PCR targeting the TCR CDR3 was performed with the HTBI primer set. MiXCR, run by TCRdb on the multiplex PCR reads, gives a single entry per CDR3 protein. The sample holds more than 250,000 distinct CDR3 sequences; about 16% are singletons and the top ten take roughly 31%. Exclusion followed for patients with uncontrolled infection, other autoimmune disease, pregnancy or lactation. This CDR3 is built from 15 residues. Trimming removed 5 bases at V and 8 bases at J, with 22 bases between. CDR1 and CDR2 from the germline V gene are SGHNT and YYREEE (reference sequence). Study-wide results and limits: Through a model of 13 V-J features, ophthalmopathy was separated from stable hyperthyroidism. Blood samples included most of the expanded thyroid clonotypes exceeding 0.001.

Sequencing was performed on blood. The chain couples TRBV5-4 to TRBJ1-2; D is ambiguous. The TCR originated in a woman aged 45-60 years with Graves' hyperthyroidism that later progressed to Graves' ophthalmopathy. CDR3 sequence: CASRPAGGQVGGYTF. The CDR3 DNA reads TGTGCCAGCAGACCGGCAGGAGGGCAAGTGGGAGGCTACACCTTC.